Presented here are 2 T cell receptor beta chains from one specimen sequenced in a study of cytomegalovirus exposure and HLA in healthy donors. A multiplex PCR was run with 60 Vbeta primers and 13 Jbeta primers. Method: immunoSEQ multiplex PCR; TCRdb's copy keeps in-frame clones and lacks some. This table has about 70,000 clones, roughly 85% appearing once. The sequenced sample consisted of PBMCs. These receptors originate from a woman under 40 in good health and CMV-seronegative.

This rearrangement joins TRBV5-1 to TRBJ2-7; TRBD1 aligns across 8 bases. Germline V gives CDR1 SGHRS, CDR2 YFSETQ. The trim removed 4 bases at V and 2 bases at J, leaving 17 bases unmatched. This CDR3 is 18 amino acids long. The CDR3 here is CASSPRDRDRRGAYEQYF. The CDR3 DNA reads as TGCGCCAGCAGCCCCCGGGACCGGGACAGGAGGGGGGCCTACGAGCAGTACTTC. Full variable domain (rest looked up from reference TRBV5-1 and TRBJ2-7): KAGVTQTPRYLIKTRGQQVTLSCSPISGHRSVSWYQQTPGQGLQFLFEYFSETQRNKGNFPGRFSGRQFSNSRSEMNVSTLELGDSALYLCASSPRDRDRRGAYEQYFGPGTRLTVT.

The CDR3: CASSIQGARYNEQFF. CDR3 nucleotides: TGTGCCAGTAGTATCCAAGGGGCTAGATACAATGAGCAGTTCTTC. The chain is built from TRBV19 and TRBJ2-1, with a weak D call TRBD1 (5 bases). The V gene's germline CDR1 is LNHDA and CDR2 SQIVND (reference sequence). V dropped 3 bases and J dropped 4 bases, with 13 bases sitting between them. This CDR3 has 15 residues.